Below, 17 T cell receptor beta chains from the same sample are listed, as sequenced in a study of T cell repertoires in cytomegalovirus infection. One entry per CDR3 protein, called by TCRdb with MiXCR from the reads. The sample includes around 530,000 distinct CDR3 sequences, approximately 25% seen only once; the top ten take 13%. The sequenced material came from PBMCs. These TCRs come from a human donor in good health (CMV status not recorded). Some clones in this sample may be carry-over from other donors' samples.

Only a few counts were recorded for this clonotype. The V and J genes are TRBV27 and TRBJ1-2; TRBD1 is a possible D gene (6 bases). The CDR3 runs 13 residues. CDR1 is MNHEY, CDR2 SMNVEV, per germline (reference sequence). The ends were cut back, 4 bases at V and 5 bases at J, with 11 bases in the middle. The CDR3, as DNA: TGTGCCAGCAGTTCCAGGGGCCCATATGGCTACACCTTC. The encoded protein is CASSSRGPYGYTF.

The V gene is TRBV12-3 or TRBV12-4, the J gene TRBJ1-1; D gene unclear. The CDR3 length is 12 residues. Trimming cost V 6 bases and J 8 bases, with 13 bases left between them. CDR3 protein: CASSRGQSEAFF. In DNA form, the CDR3 reads TGTGCCAGCAGCCGAGGCCAGAGCGAAGCTTTCTTT.

The chain joins TRBV6-2 or TRBV6-3 to TRBJ2-1; 7 nucleotides agree with TRBD2. The CDR3 is 15 amino acids. Germline values: CDR1 MNHEY, CDR2 SVGEGT. The trim removed 7 bases at V and 0 bases at J, leaving 6 bases unmatched. The DNA of the CDR3 is TGTGCCAGCAAAAAACTAGCGAGCTCCTACAATGAGCAGTTCTTC. Amino acid sequence: CASKKLASSYNEQFF.

The CDR3 nucleotides read TGTGCCAGCAGTCTTACGACAGCGTACAATGAGCAGTTCTTC. This encodes CASSLTTAYNEQFF. The chain employs TRBV12-3 or TRBV12-4 and TRBJ2-1, with D possibly being TRBD1 (5 bases). Trimming took off 5 bases at V and 4 bases at J, with 12 bases between the two ends. The CDR3 extends over 14 amino acids.

This chain links TRBV5-1 with TRBJ2-3; D uncertain. The CDR3 runs to 16 residues. Germline V gene sequence: CDR1 SGHRS, CDR2 YFSETQ. V shed 0 bases and J shed 1 base, with 12 bases lying between them. CDR3 in amino acids: CASSLGASSRTDTQYF. DNA for the CDR3: TGCGCCAGCAGCTTGGGGGCCAGCAGCCGCACAGATACGCAGTATTTT.

This clonotype has just a few counts. The chain uses TRBV7-2 and TRBJ1-2; tentatively, D is TRBD1 (6 bases). Between the trimmed V and J ends, which lost 5 bases and 6 bases, there was a span of 10 bases. Per germline, CDR1 SGHTA and CDR2 FQGNSA. This CDR3 comprises 12 residues. CDR3 sequence (DNA): TGTGCCAGCAGCCTGAACAGGGATGGCTACACCTTC. Protein product: CASSLNRDGYTF.

V is TRBV24-1 and J is TRBJ2-2, with D uncertain. Per germline, CDR1 KGHDR and CDR2 SFDVKD. The CDR3 contains 14 residues. V shed 5 bases and J shed 2 bases, with 8 bases lying between them. The CDR3 protein is CATSVTQNTGELFF. CDR3 coding DNA: TGTGCCACCAGTGTGACTCAAAACACCGGGGAGCTGTTTTTT.

The V call is TRBV4-2, the J call TRBJ2-5, with D hard to call. The ends were cut back, 1 base at V and 5 bases at J, with 11 bases in the middle. CDR1 and CDR2 from the germline V gene are LGHNA and YNFKEQ. The CDR3 loop spans 14 amino acids. The CDR3 sequence is CASSQVRRSETQYF. The DNA for the CDR3 is TGTGCCAGCAGCCAAGTGAGACGGTCGGAGACCCAGTACTTC.

This clonotype came up once. The J gene is TRBJ2-1, the V gene TRBV19; 15 bases match TRBD2. CDR3 length equals 16 residues. V lost 4 bases, J lost 16 bases, and 14 bases stayed unmatched. The germline V gene encodes CDR1 LNHDA and CDR2 SQIVND (reference sequence). Written as DNA, the CDR3 is TGTGCCAGTAGTACCCCCGGACTAGCGGGAGGGCCAATATACTTCTTC. Its translation is CASSTPGLAGGPIYFF.

The chain combines TRBV12-3 or TRBV12-4 with TRBJ2-7; D tentatively reads TRBD1 or TRBD2 (5 bases each). Trimming stripped 4 bases from V and 5 bases from J, with 15 bases between. The CDR3 spans 14 residues. The CDR3 sequence is CASSSGTSRDEQYV. Written as DNA, the CDR3 is TGTGCCAGCAGTTCGGGGACCAGTCGCGACGAGCAGTACGTC.

This clonotype was seen a handful of times. V and J are TRBV7-9 and TRBJ2-7, with D perhaps matching TRBD2 (5 bases). Germline CDR1 and CDR2: SEHNR and FQNEAQ (reference sequence). The V end was cut by 1 base, the J end by 1 base, with 11 bases between. This CDR3 region has 15 residues. The CDR3 reads CASSLGGFHSYEQYF. CDR3 bases: TGTGCCAGCAGCTTAGGAGGGTTCCATTCCTACGAGCAGTACTTC.

This clonotype was counted at least ten times. The genes are TRBV7-2 and TRBJ2-2, with no clear D. V lost 3 bases and J lost 6, with 11 bases in between. This CDR3 is 14 amino acids long. From germline, CDR1 is SGHTA and CDR2 FQGNSA. CDR3 sequence reads: CASSFDSIAGELFF. The CDR3 DNA sequence: TGTGCCAGCAGCTTCGATAGTATCGCCGGGGAGCTGTTTTTT.

The J gene is TRBJ1-1, the V gene TRBV28, with D unresolved. CDR3 length equals 15 residues. Germline loops: CDR1 MDHEN, CDR2 SYDVKM. Trimming removed 6 bases from V and 5 bases from J, with 19 bases in between. CDR3 sequence: CASRFRAGPGTEAFF. The CDR3 DNA sequence: TGTGCCAGCAGATTCCGTGCCGGGCCTGGTACTGAAGCTTTCTTT.

In its sample, this clonotype was seen a few times. It may be a read error: a sequence one base away is much more abundant. The V gene is TRBV12-3 or TRBV12-4, the J gene TRBJ1-1, with a weak D call TRBD1 (5 bases). This CDR3 is built from 13 residues. The V gene lost 7 bases and the J gene lost 1 base, with 10 bases spanning the gap. CDR3 in DNA: TGTGCCAGCATCGGGACGGGGAACACTGAAGCTTTCTTT. Amino acids: CASIGTGNTEAFF.

The rearrangement links TRBV29-1 to TRBJ2-7; 8 bases map to TRBD1. Germline V gene lookup returns CDR1 SQVTM and CDR2 ANQGSEA. The length of the CDR3 is 11 residues. The J segment lost 5 bases and the V segment lost 6 bases, leaving 3 bases of the junction unmatched. This CDR3 is CSVRTGHEQYV. The DNA of the CDR3 is TGCAGCGTGAGGACAGGGCACGAGCAGTACGTC.

This clonotype was seen many times. The CDR3 nucleotides are TGTGCCAGCAGCTTAGTCCGACTAGCGGGGGCCCGGGAGCAGTTCTTC. Translated: CASSLVRLAGAREQFF. The gene calls are TRBV7-2 and TRBJ2-1; 12 bases agree with TRBD2. The trim removed 1 base at V and 10 bases at J, leaving 8 bases unmatched. The CDR3 length is 16 residues. Per the germline V gene, CDR1 is SGHTA and CDR2 is FQGNSA.

In its sample, this clonotype was seen a few times. The chain is built from TRBV5-6 and TRBJ2-5; the match to TRBD1 covers 7 bases. The CDR3 length is 13 residues. CDR1 SGHDT and CDR2 YYEEEE come from the germline V gene. J gave up 7 bases and V 0 bases, and 3 bases lay outside the gene matches. The CDR3 sequence: CASSLGRTGTQYF. The CDR3 DNA reads TGTGCCAGCAGCTTGGGCAGGACAGGGACCCAGTACTTC.